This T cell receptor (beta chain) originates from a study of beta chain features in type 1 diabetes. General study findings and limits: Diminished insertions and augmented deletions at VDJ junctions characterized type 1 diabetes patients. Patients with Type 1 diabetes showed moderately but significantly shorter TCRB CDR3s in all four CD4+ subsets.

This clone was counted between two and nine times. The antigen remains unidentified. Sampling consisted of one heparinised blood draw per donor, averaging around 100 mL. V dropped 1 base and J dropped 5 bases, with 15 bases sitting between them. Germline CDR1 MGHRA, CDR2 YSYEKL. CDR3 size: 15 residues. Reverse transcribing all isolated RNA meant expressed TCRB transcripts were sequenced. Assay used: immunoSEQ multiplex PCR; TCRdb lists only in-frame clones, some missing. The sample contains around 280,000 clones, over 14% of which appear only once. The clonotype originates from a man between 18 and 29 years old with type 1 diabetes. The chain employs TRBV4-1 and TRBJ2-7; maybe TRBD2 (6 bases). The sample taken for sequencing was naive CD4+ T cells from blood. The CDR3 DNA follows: TGCGCCAGCAGCCAAGGAGGACTATATCTTAACGAGCAGTACTTC. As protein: CASSQGGLYLNEQYF.